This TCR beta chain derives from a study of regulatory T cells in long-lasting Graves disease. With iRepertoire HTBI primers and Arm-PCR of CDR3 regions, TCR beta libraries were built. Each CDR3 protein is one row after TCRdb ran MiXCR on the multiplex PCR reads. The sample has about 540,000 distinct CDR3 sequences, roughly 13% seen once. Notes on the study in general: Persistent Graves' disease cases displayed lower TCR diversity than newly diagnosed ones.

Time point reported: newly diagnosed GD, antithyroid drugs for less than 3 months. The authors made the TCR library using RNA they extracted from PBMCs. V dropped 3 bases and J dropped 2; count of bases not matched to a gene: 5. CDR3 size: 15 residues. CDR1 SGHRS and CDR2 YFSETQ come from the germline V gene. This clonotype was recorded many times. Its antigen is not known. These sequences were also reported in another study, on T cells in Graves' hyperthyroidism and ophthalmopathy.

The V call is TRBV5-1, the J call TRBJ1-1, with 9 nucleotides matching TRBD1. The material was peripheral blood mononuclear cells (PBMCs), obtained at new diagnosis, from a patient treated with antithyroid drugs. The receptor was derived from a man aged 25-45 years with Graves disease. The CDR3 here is CASSSVQGANTEAFF. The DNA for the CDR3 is TGCGCCAGCAGCTCCGTACAGGGGGCTAACACTGAAGCTTTCTTT.